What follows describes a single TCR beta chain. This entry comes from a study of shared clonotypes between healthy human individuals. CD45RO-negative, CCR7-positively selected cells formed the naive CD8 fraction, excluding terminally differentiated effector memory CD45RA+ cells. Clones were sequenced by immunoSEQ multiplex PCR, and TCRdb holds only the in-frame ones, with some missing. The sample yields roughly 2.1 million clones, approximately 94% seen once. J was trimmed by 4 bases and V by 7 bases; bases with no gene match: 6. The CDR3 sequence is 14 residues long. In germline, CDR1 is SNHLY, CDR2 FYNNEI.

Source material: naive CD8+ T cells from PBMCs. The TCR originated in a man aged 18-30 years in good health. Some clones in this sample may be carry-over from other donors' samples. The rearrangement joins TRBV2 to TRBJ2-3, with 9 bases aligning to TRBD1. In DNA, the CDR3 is TGTGCCAGCATCGAGGACAGGGGCCCAGATACGCAGTATTTT. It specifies CASIEDRGPDTQYF.